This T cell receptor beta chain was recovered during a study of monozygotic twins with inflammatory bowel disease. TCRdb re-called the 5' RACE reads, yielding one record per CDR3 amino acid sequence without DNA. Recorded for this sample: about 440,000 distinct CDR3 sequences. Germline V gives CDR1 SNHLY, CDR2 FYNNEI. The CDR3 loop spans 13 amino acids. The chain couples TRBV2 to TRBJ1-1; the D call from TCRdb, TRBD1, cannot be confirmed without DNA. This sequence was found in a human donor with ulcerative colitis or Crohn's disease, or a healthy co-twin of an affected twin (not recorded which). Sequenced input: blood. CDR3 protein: CASIPGSYTEAFF.